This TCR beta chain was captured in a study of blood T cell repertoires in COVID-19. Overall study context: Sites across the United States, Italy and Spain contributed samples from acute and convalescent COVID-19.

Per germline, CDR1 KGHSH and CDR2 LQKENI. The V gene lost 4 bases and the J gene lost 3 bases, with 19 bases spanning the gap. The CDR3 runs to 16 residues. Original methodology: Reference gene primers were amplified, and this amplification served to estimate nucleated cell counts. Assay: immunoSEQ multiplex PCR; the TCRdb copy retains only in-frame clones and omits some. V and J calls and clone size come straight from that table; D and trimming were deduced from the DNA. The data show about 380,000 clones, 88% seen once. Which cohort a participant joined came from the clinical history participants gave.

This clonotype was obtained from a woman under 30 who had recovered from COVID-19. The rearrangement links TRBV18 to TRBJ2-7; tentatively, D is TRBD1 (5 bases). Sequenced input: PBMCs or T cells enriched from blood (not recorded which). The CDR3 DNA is TGTGCCAGCTCACAATCAGGGTCTTCACTTTACTACGAGCAGTACTTC. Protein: CASSQSGSSLYYEQYF. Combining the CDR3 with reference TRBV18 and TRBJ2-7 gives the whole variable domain NAGVMQNPRHLVRRRGQEARLRCSPMKGHSHVYWYRQLPEEGLKFMVYLQKENIIDESGMPKERFSAEFPKEGPSILRIQQVVRGDSAAYFCASSQSGSSLYYEQYFGPGTRLTVT.